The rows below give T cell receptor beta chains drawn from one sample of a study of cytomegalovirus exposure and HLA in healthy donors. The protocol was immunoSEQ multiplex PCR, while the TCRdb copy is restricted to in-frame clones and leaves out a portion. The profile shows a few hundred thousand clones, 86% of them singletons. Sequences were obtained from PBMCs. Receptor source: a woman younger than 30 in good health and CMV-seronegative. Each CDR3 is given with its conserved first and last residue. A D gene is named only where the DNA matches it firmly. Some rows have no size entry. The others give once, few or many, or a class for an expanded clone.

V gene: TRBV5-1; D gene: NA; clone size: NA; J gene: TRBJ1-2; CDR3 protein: CASSLESGEGYGYTF; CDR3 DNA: TGCGCCAGCAGCTTGGAGTCGGGGGAGGGCTATGGCTACACCTTC
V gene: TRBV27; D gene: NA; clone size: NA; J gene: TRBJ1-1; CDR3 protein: CASSFRPNTEAFF; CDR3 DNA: TGTGCCAGCAGTTTCAGGCCGAACACTGAAGCTTTCTTT
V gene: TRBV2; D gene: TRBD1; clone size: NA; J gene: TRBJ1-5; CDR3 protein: CASSQPGTASNQPQHF; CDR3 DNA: TGTGCCAGCAGCCAACCAGGGACAGCTAGCAATCAGCCCCAGCATTTT
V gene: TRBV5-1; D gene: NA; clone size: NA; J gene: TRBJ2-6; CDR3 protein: CASISPTASGANVLTF; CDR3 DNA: TGCGCCAGCATCTCCCCGACAGCGTCTGGGGCCAACGTCCTGACTTTC
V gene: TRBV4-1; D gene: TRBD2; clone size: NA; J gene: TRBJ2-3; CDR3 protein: CASRLAVITDTQYF; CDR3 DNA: TGCGCCAGCAGACTAGCGGTAATCACAGATACGCAGTATTTT
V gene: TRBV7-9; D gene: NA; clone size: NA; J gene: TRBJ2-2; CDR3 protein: CASSMSGLLTGELFF; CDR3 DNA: TGTGCCAGCAGTATGTCCGGACTCCTCACCGGGGAGCTGTTTTTT
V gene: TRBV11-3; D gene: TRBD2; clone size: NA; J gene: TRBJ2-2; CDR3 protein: CASRPTSGGANTGELFF; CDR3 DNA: TGTGCCAGCAGGCCTACTAGCGGGGGCGCTAACACCGGGGAGCTGTTTTTT
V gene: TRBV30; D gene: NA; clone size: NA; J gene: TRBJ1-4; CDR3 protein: CAWRRAGVGEKLFF; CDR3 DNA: TGTGCCTGGAGGAGGGCAGGGGTAGGAGAAAAACTGTTTTTT
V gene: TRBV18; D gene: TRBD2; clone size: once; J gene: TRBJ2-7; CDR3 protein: CASSSGLAGFDEQYF; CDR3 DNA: TGTGCCAGCTCATCCGGACTAGCGGGGTTCGACGAGCAGTACTTC
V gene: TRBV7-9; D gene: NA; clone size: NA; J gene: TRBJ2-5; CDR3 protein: CASSLETGGETQYF; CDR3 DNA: TGTGCCAGCAGCTTAGAGACAGGAGGAGAGACCCAGTACTTC
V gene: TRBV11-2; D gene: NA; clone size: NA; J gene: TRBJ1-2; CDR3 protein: CASSLIGGETSPYTF; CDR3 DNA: TGTGCCAGCAGCTTAATTGGGGGGGAAACCTCGCCCTACACCTTC
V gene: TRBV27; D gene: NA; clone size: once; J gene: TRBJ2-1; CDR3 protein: CASSLGRNPFSYNEQFF; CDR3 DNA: TGTGCCAGCAGTTTAGGCAGGAATCCTTTCTCCTACAATGAGCAGTTCTTC
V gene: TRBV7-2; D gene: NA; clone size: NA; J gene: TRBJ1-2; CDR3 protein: CASSLEGWGDGYTF; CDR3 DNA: TGTGCCAGCAGCTTAGAAGGGTGGGGCGATGGCTACACCTTC
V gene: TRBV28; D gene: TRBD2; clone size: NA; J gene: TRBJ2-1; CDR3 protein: CASSSISSGGYNEQFF; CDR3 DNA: TGTGCCAGCAGTTCTATAAGTAGCGGGGGTTACAATGAGCAGTTCTTC
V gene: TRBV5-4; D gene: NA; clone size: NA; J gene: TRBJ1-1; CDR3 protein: CASRAGTTEAFF; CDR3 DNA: TGTGCCAGCAGGGCCGGGACAACTGAAGCTTTCTTT
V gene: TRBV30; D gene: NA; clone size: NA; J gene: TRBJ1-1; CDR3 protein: CAWSVPPGPAFF; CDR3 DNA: TGTGCCTGGAGTGTTCCTCCAGGGCCAGCTTTCTTT
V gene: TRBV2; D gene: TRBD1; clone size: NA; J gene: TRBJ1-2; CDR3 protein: CASRGQVLLYGYTF; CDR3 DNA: TGTGCCAGCAGGGGACAGGTTCTCCTCTATGGCTACACCTTC
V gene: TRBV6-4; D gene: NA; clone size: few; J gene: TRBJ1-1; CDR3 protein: CASRKIAESTEAFF; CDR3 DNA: TGTGCCAGCAGGAAGATCGCCGAGTCCACTGAAGCTTTCTTT
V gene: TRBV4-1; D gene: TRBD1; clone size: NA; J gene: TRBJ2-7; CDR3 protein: CASSQAQGAGEQYF; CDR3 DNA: TGCGCCAGCAGCCAAGCCCAGGGGGCGGGAGAGCAGTACTTC
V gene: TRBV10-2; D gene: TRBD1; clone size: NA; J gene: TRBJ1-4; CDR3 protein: CASVRDRGGEKLFF; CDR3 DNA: TGCGCCAGCGTCCGGGACAGGGGTGGAGAAAAACTGTTTTTT
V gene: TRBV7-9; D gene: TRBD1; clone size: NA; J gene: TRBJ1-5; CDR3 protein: CASSLGTGGNQPQHF; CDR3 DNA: TGTGCCAGCAGCTTGGGGACAGGGGGTAATCAGCCCCAGCATTTT
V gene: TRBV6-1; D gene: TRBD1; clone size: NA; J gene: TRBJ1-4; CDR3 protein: CASSDRDRGREKLFF; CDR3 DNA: TGTGCCAGCAGTGACCGGGACAGGGGGCGCGAAAAACTGTTTTTT
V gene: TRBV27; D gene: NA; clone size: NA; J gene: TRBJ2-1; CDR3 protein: CASSLDAGASSYNEQFF; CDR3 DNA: TGTGCCAGCAGTTTAGATGCGGGGGCAAGCTCCTACAATGAGCAGTTCTTC
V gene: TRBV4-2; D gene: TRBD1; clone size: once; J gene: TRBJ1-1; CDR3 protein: CASSRGSGQENTEAFF; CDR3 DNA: TGTGCCAGCAGCCGGGGGTCGGGACAGGAGAACACTGAAGCTTTCTTT
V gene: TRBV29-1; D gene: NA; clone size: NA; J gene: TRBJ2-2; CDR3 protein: CSVEEVGGYTGELFF; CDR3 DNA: TGCAGCGTTGAAGAAGTCGGCGGCTACACCGGGGAGCTGTTTTTT
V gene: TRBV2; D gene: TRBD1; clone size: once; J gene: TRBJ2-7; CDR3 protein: CASISGGDRIYEQYF; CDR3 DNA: TGTGCCAGCATTTCCGGAGGGGACAGGATCTACGAGCAGTACTTC
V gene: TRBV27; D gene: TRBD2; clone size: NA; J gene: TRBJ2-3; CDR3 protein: CASRLAGGRDTQYF; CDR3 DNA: TGTGCCAGTAGACTAGCGGGAGGTAGGGATACGCAGTATTTT
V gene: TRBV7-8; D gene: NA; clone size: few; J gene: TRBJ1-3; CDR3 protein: CASMGGVFSGNTIYF; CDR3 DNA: TGTGCCAGCATGGGAGGGGTCTTCTCTGGAAACACCATATATTTT
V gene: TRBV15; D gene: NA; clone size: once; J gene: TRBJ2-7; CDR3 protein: CATSSHSGVVEQYF; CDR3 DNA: TGTGCCACCAGCAGTCACTCAGGGGTTGTCGAGCAGTACTTC
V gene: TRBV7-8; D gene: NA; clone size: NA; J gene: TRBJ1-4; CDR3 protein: CASSFGLIGVEKLFF; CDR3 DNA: TGTGCCAGCAGCTTTGGACTGATCGGCGTCGAAAAACTGTTTTTT
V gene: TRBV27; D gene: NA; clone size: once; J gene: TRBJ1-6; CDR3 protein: CASSFYAGQDNSPLHF; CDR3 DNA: TGTGCCAGCAGTTTTTACGCGGGCCAGGATAATTCACCCCTCCACTTT
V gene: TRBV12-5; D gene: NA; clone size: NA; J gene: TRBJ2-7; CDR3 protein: CASGPLARPYEQYF; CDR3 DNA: TGTGCTAGTGGTCCCCTGGCTAGACCCTACGAGCAGTACTTC
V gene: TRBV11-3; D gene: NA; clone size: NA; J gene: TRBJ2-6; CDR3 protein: CASTQPGSGANVLTF; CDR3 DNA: TGTGCCAGCACCCAGCCCGGGTCTGGGGCCAACGTCCTGACTTTC
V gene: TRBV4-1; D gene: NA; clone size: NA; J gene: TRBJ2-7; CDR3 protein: CASSHAGDGGHYEQYF; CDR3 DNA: TGCGCCAGCAGCCACGCGGGGGACGGGGGGCACTACGAGCAGTACTTC
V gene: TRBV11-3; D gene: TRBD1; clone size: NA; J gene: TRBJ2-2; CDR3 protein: CASSQLLTGGRGTGELFF; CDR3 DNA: TGTGCCAGCAGCCAACTGCTTACAGGGGGCAGGGGGACCGGGGAGCTGTTTTTT
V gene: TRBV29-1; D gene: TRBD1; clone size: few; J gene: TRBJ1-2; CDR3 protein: CSVGPGQAGYGYTF; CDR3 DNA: TGCAGCGTTGGGCCCGGACAGGCAGGCTATGGCTACACCTTC
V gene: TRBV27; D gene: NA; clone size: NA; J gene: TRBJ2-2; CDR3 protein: CASPSLVPNTGELFF; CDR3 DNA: TGTGCCAGCCCGTCATTAGTCCCGAACACCGGGGAGCTGTTTTTT
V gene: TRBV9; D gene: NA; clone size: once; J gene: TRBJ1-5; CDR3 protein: CASSVQGSGQPQHF; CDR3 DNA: TGTGCCAGCAGCGTACAGGGAAGTGGGCAGCCCCAGCATTTT
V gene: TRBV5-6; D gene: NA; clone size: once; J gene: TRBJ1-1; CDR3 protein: CASSLYHRENTEAFF; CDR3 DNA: TGTGCCAGCAGCTTGTATCACAGGGAGAACACTGAAGCTTTCTTT
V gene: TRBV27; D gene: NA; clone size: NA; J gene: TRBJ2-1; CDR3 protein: CASKSGSSYNEQFF; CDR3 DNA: TGTGCCAGCAAATCGGGATCCTCCTACAATGAGCAGTTCTTC
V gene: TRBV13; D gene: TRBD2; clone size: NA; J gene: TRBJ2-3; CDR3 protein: CASSLTLAGDTDTQYF; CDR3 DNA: TGTGCCAGCAGCTTGACGCTAGCGGGTGACACAGATACGCAGTATTTT
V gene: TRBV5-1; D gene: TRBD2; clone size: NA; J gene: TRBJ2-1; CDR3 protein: CASSSITSGRGNEQFF; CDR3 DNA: TGCGCCAGCAGCTCTATTACTAGCGGGAGGGGGAATGAGCAGTTCTTC
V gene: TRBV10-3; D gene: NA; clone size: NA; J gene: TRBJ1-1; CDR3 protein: CAATGRSMNTEAFF; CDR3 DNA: TGTGCCGCCACTGGAAGGAGTATGAACACTGAAGCTTTCTTT
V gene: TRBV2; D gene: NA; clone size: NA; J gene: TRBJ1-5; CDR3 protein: CASSEGSGLNQPQHF; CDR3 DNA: TGTGCCAGCAGTGAAGGGTCAGGTCTCAATCAGCCCCAGCATTTT
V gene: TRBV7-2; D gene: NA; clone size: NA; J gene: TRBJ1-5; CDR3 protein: CASRGGGGSNQPQHF; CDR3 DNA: TGTGCCAGCAGGGGGGGAGGGGGTTCCAATCAGCCCCAGCATTTT
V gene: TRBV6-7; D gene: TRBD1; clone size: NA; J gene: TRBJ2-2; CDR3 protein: CASSPTGTGGRSTGELFF; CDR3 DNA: TGTGCCAGCAGTCCGACAGGTACAGGGGGTAGGTCCACCGGGGAGCTGTTTTTT
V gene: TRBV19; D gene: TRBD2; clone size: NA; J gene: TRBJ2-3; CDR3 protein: CASSVASGRAGRDTQYF; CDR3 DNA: TGTGCCAGTAGTGTGGCTAGCGGGAGGGCCGGCCGAGATACGCAGTATTTT
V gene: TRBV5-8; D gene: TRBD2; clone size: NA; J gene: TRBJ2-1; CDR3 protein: CASSRWEGHGEQFF; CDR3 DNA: TGTGCCAGCAGCCGCTGGGAGGGGCATGGGGAGCAGTTCTTC
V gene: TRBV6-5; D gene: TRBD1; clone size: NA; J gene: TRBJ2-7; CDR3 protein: CATSHGQGVYEQYF; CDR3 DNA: TGTGCCACCAGTCACGGACAGGGTGTCTACGAGCAGTACTTC
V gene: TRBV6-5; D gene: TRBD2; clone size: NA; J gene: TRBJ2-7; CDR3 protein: CASSYSGGDLAYEQYF; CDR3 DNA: TGTGCCAGCAGTTACTCGGGGGGGGACTTAGCCTACGAGCAGTACTTC
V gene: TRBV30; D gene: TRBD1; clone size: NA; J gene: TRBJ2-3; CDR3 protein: CAWTWGTAASTDTQYF; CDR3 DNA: TGTGCCTGGACCTGGGGGACAGCGGCTAGCACAGATACGCAGTATTTT
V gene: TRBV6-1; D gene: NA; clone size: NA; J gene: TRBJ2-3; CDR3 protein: CASSEMTGWTDTQYF; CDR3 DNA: TGTGCCAGCAGTGAAATGACAGGTTGGACAGATACGCAGTATTTT
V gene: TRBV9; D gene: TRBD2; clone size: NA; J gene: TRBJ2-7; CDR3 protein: CASSRTSGGYEQYF; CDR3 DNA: TGTGCCAGCAGCAGGACTAGCGGAGGCTACGAGCAGTACTTC
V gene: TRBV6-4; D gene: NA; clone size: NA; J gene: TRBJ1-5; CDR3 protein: CASSGTVPSSNQPQHF; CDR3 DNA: TGTGCCAGCAGTGGGACAGTTCCCTCTAGCAATCAGCCCCAGCATTTT